This TCR beta chain was identified in a study of Graves' ophthalmopathy and Graves' hyperthyroidism. The CDR3 runs to 12 residues. V shed 2 bases, J shed 2 bases, and the junction held 0 bases outside the gene matches. CDR1 GTSNPN and CDR2 SVGIG come from the germline V gene (reference sequence). Researchers classed hyperthyroidism as stable given no ophthalmopathy within 18 months of follow-up. Regarding this clonotype: One base away lies a much larger clone, so this may be a sequencing read error.

The TCR beta CDR3 regions underwent amplification from RNA transcripts. After a first-round RT-PCR with HTBI primers, a second-round multiplex PCR was run. TCRdb ran MiXCR on the multiplex PCR reads and lists one entry per CDR3 protein. The table has 680,000 or so distinct CDR3 sequences, over 20% seen once; the top ten hold roughly 6.9%. The receptor comes from a woman aged 18-35 years with stable Graves' hyperthyroidism. Some clones in this sample may be carry-over from other donors' samples. This sequence joins TRBV30 and TRBJ2-7; 7 bases are shared with TRBD2. The sample comprised peripheral blood. CDR3 region: CAWSSGAYEQYF. In DNA form, the CDR3 reads TGTGCCTGGAGTAGCGGGGCCTACGAGCAGTACTTC. Full variable domain (remainder filled in from reference TRBV30 and TRBJ2-7): SQTIHQWPATLVQPVGSPLSLECTVEGTSNPNLYWYRQAAGRGLQLLFYSVGIGQISSEVPQNLSASRPQDRQFILSSKKLLLSDSGFYLCAWSSGAYEQYFGPGTRLTVT.